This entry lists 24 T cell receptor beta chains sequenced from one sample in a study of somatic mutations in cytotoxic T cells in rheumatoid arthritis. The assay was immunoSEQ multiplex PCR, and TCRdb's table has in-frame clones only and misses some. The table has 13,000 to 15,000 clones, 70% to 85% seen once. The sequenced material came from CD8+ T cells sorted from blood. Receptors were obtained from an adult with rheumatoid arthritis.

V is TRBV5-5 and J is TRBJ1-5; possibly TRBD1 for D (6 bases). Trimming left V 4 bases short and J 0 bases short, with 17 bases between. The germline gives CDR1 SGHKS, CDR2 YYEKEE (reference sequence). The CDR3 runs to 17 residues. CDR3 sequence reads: CASSAGARGISNQPQHF. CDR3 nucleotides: TGTGCCAGCAGCGCAGGGGCCAGGGGCATTAGCAATCAGCCCCAGCATTTT.

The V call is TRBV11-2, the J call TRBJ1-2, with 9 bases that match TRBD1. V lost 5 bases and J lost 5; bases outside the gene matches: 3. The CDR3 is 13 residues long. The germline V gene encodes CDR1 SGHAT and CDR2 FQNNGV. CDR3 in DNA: TGTGCCAGCAGCCAGACAGGGGGATATGGCTACACCTTC. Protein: CASSQTGGYGYTF.

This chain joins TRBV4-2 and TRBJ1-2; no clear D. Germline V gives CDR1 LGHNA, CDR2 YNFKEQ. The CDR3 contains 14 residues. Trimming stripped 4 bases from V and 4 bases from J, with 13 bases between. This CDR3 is CASSPPSRTYGYTF. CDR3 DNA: TGTGCCAGCAGCCCCCCTTCGCGTACCTATGGCTACACCTTC.

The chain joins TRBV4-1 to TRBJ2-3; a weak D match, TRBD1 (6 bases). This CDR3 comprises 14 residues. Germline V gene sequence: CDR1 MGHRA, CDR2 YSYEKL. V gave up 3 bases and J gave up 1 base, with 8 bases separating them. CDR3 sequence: CASSQGAGTDTQYF. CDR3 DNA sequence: TGCGCCAGCAGCCAGGGGGCTGGCACAGATACGCAGTATTTT.

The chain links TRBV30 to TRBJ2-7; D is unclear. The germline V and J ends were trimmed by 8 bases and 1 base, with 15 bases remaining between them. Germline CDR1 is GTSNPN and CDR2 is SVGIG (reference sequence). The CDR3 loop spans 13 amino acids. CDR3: CALSVGLSYEQYF. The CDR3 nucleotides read TGTGCCCTTTCAGTCGGCTTATCCTACGAGCAGTACTTC.

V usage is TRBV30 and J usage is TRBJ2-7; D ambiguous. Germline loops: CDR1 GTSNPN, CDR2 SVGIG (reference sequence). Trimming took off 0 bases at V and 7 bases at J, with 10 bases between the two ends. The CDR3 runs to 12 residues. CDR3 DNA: TGTGCCTGGAGTGTAGCTCTCCTTGAGCAGTACTTC. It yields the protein CAWSVALLEQYF. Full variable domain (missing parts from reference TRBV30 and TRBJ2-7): SQTIHQWPATLVQPVGSPLSLECTVEGTSNPNLYWYRQAAGRGLQLLFYSVGIGQISSEVPQNLSASRPQDRQFILSSKKLLLSDSGFYLCAWSVALLEQYFGPGTRLTVT.

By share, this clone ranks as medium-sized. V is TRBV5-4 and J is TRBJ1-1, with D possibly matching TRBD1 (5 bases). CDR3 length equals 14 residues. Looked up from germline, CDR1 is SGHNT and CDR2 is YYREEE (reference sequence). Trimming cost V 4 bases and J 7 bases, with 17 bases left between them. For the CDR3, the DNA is TGTGCCAGCAGCACTTGGGGGGAGACCGATGAAGCTTTCTTT. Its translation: CASSTWGETDEAFF.

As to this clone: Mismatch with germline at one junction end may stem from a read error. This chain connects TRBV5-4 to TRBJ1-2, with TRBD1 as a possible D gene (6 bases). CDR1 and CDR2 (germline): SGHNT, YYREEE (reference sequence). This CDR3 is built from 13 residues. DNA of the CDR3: TGTGCTAGCAGCTTGGACAGCCCGGTTGGCTACACCTTC. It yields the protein CASSLDSPVGYTF.

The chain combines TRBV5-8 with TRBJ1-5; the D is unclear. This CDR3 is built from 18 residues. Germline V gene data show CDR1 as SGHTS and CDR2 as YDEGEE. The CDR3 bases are TGTGTAAAGGTTTGGCAGGCGGGATCCTATACAAACAATCAGCCCCAGCATTTT. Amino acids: CVKVWQAGSYTNNQPQHF.

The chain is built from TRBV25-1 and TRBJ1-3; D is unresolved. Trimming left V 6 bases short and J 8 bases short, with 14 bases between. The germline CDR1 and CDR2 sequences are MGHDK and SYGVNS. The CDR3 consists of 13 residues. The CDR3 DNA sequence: TGTGCCAGCAGGGGCCGAGTTGAGGACACCATATATTTT. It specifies CASRGRVEDTIYF.

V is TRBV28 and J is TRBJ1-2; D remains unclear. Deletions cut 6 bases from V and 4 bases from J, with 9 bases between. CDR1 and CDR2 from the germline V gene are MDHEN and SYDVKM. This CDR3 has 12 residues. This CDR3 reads CASSVTRYGYTF. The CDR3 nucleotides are TGTGCCAGCAGCGTAACTCGCTATGGCTACACCTTC.

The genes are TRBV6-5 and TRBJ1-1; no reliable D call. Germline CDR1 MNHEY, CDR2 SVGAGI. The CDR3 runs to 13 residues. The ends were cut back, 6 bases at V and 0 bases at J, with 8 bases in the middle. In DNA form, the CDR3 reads TGTGCCAGCAGACAAAATTTGAACACTGAAGCTTTCTTT. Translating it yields CASRQNLNTEAFF.

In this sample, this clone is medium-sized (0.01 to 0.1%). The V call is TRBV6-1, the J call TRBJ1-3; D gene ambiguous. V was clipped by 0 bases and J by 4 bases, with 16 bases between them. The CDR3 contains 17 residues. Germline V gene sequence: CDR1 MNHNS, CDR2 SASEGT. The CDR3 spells CASSEAIGGTGGNTIYF. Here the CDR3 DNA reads TGTGCCAGCAGTGAAGCAATAGGCGGAACGGGGGGAAACACCATATATTTT.

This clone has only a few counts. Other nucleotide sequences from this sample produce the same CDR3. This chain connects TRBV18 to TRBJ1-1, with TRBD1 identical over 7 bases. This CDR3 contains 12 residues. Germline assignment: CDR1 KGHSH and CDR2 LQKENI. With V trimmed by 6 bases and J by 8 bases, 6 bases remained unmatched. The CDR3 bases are TGTGCCAGCTCCCCCGGGACAGACGAAGCTTTCTTT. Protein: CASSPGTDEAFF.

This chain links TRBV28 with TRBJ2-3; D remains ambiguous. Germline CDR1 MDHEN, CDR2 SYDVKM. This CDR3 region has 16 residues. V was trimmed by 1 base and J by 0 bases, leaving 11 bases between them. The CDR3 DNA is TGTGCCAGCAGTTTATTTTTCGGCGACAGCACAGATACGCAGTATTTT. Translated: CASSLFFGDSTDTQYF.

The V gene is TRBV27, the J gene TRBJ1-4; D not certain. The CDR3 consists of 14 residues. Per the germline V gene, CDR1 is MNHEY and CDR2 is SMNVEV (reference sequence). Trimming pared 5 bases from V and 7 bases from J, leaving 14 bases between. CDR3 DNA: TGTGCCAGCAGTCCCTCGTTGGTCGGTGAAAAACTGTTTTTT. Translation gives CASSPSLVGEKLFF.

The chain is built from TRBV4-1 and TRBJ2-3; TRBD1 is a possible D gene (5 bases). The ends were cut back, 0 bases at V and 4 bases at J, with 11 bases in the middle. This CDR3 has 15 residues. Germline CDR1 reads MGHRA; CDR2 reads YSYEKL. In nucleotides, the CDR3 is TGCGCCAGCAGCCAAGATCGAAAAGGGGCAGATACGCAGTATTTT. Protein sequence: CASSQDRKGADTQYF.

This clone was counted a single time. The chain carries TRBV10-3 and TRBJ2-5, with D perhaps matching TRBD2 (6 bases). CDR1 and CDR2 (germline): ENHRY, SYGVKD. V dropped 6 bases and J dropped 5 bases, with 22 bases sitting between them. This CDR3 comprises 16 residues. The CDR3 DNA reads TGTGCCATCAGCGCAATGGAGGGTAGGGATAAGGAGACCCAGTACTTC. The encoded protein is CAISAMEGRDKETQYF.

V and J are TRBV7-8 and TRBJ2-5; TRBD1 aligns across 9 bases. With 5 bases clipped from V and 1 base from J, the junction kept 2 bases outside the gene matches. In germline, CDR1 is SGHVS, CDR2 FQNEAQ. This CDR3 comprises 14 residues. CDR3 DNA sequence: TGTGCCAGCAGCGCGACAGGGGGCCAAGAGACCCAGTACTTC. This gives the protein CASSATGGQETQYF.

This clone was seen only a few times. The CDR3 DNA follows: TGTGCCAGCAACACCGGGACAGGGCCGTCGGCCTATGGCTACACCTTC. Residues: CASNTGTGPSAYGYTF. The V and J genes are TRBV2 and TRBJ1-2; 9 bases match TRBD1. Germline lookup yields CDR1 SNHLY and CDR2 FYNNEI. The ends lost 7 bases at V and 4 bases at J; junction bases unmatched: 13. This CDR3 is 16 amino acids long.

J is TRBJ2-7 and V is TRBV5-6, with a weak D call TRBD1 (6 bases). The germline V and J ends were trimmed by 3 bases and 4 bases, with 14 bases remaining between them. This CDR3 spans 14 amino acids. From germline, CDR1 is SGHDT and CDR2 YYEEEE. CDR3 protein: CASSSGQLHYEQYF. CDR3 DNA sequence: TGTGCCAGCAGCTCCGGACAGCTTCATTACGAGCAGTACTTC.

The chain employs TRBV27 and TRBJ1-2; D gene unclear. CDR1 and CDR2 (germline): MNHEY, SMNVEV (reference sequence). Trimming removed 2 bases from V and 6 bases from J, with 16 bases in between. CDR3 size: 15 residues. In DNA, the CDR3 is TGTGCCAGCAGTTTAGGGTTCGGAGGGCTGAATGGCTACACCTTC. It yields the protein CASSLGFGGLNGYTF.

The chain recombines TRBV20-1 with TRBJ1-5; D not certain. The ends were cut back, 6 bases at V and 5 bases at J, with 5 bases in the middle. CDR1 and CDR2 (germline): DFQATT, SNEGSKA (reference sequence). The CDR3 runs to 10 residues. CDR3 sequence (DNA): TGCAGTGCCACCTATCAGCCCCAGCATTTT. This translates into CSATYQPQHF.

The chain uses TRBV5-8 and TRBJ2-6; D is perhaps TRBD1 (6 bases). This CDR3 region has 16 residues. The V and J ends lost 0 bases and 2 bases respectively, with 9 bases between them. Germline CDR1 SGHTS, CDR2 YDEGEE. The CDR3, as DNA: TGTGCCAGCAGCTTGGACAGGGCGGCTGGGGCCAACGTCCTGACTTTC. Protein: CASSLDRAAGANVLTF.